Presented here are 26 T cell receptor beta chains from one specimen sequenced in a study of cytotoxic CD8 clonotypes in ibrutinib-treated CLL. TCRdb's copy holds only in-frame clones and misses some; the assay was immunoSEQ multiplex PCR. Among over 200,000 clones listed, 75% to 80% were seen once. Here the sequenced sample was PBMCs, taken after 12 months of ibrutinib treatment. These TCRs come from a human donor with chronic lymphocytic leukemia.

The chain joins TRBV30 to TRBJ2-5; no clear D gene. Trimming stripped 3 bases from V and 5 bases from J, with 19 bases between. The CDR3 has 15 residues. Germline V gene data show CDR1 as GTSNPN and CDR2 as SVGIG (reference sequence). The DNA for the CDR3 is TGTGCCTGGAGCGAGGTCGTGGGCCCCCGGGAGACCCAGTACTTC. It yields the protein CAWSEVVGPRETQYF. The whole variable domain, remainder taken from reference TRBV30 and TRBJ2-5, is SQTIHQWPATLVQPVGSPLSLECTVEGTSNPNLYWYRQAAGRGLQLLFYSVGIGQISSEVPQNLSASRPQDRQFILSSKKLLLSDSGFYLCAWSEVVGPRETQYFGPGTRLLVL.

This chain links TRBV10-2 with TRBJ2-7; 7 bases fit TRBD1. Germline CDR1 and CDR2: WSHSY and SAAADI. The CDR3 sequence is 13 residues long. V lost 9 bases, J lost 6 bases, and 11 bases stayed unmatched. The DNA for the CDR3 is TGCGCCAGTAGAAGGGGGCTAACCGTCGAGCAGTACTTC. Protein sequence: CASRRGLTVEQYF.

J is TRBJ2-7 and V is TRBV4-2; 10 bases map to TRBD1. The CDR3 runs 17 residues. The germline V gene has CDR1 LGHNA and CDR2 YNFKEQ. Losses at the gene ends were 4 bases for V and 5 bases for J; bases not matched to a gene: 14. CDR3 protein: CASSLPQGGTGDDEQYF. CDR3 coding DNA: TGTGCCAGCAGCCTCCCTCAGGGGGGGACAGGGGATGACGAGCAGTACTTC.

This sequence joins TRBV12-5 and TRBJ1-2; D is unclear. V was cut by 0 bases and J by 4 bases, with 24 bases left in between. Germline V CDR1 and CDR2: LGHNT, FRNRAP. This CDR3 contains 19 residues. CDR3 in DNA: TGTGCTAGTGGTTTGGTATTGGGTGTTGCGGTGTCGGGCCCCTATGGCTACACCTTC. Amino acids: CASGLVLGVAVSGPYGYTF.

The chain recombines TRBV19 with TRBJ1-1; D remains unclear. V lost 3 bases and J lost 1, with 9 bases in between. This CDR3 is 14 amino acids long. Per the germline V gene, CDR1 is LNHDA and CDR2 is SQIVND (reference sequence). CDR3 DNA: TGTGCCAGTAGTATCGGGGATGGGAACACTGAAGCTTTCTTT. As protein: CASSIGDGNTEAFF.

The V gene is TRBV6-6, the J gene TRBJ2-2; no definite D call. The germline gives CDR1 MNHNY, CDR2 SVGAGI (reference sequence). The CDR3 runs 13 residues. With 2 bases removed from V and 8 bases from J, the gap between germline ends came to 9 bases. The CDR3 bases are TGTGCCAGCAGTTACAGACTTAGTGGGGAGCTGTTTTTT. Amino acids: CASSYRLSGELFF.

The rearrangement joins TRBV14 to TRBJ2-7; maybe TRBD1 (5 bases). The CDR3 length is 13 residues. The ends were cut back, 4 bases at V and 3 bases at J, with 10 bases in the middle. The V gene's germline CDR1 is SGHDN and CDR2 FVKESK. CDR3 DNA sequence: TGTGCCAGCAGCCCCGGACATGTCTACGAGCAGTACTTC. Translating it yields CASSPGHVYEQYF.

This chain's CDR3 is CASSPGTGIYEQYF. Written as DNA, the CDR3 is TGTGCCAGCAGTCCCGGGACAGGGATCTACGAGCAGTACTTC. The rearrangement links TRBV7-9 to TRBJ2-7, with 9 bases lining up with TRBD1. The CDR3 runs 14 residues. Losses at the gene ends were 6 bases for V and 3 bases for J; bases not matched to a gene: 6. Looked up from germline, CDR1 is SEHNR and CDR2 is FQNEAQ (reference sequence).

The CDR3 coding sequence is TGCGCCAGCAGCCCCGGCGGGCGGGAGGGCTCGGTCAAAAACATTCAGTACTTC. This encodes CASSPGGREGSVKNIQYF. V and J are TRBV4-1 and TRBJ2-4; 9 positions match TRBD2. The CDR3 covers 18 residues. Losses at the gene ends were 4 bases for V and 3 bases for J; bases not matched to a gene: 13. CDR1 MGHRA and CDR2 YSYEKL come from the germline V gene.

V and J are TRBV5-6 and TRBJ1-6; D is unclear. This CDR3 spans 15 amino acids. The germline CDR1 and CDR2 sequences are SGHDT and YYEEEE. Trimming left V 0 bases short and J 10 bases short, with 14 bases between. The CDR3 loop is CASSLGLVSRSPLHF. CDR3 nucleotide sequence: TGTGCCAGCAGCTTGGGTCTAGTATCCCGATCACCCCTCCACTTT.

CDR3 sequence: CASSLGMGYNTEAFF. The CDR3 nucleotides are TGTGCCAGCAGCTTAGGGATGGGATACAACACTGAAGCTTTCTTT. The chain links TRBV7-8 to TRBJ1-1; D is unresolved. The CDR3 consists of 15 residues. Germline CDR1 SGHVS, CDR2 FQNEAQ. The ends were cut back, 1 base at V and 2 bases at J, with 11 bases in the middle.

The CDR3 sequence is CASSDGGAERAFF. The CDR3 bases are TGCGCCAGCAGTGATGGGGGAGCCGAGAGGGCTTTCTTT. The rearrangement links TRBV10-1 to TRBJ1-1; the D gene is possibly TRBD1 (5 bases). The CDR3 has 13 residues. The ends were cut back, 3 bases at V and 11 bases at J, with 16 bases in the middle. Germline V gives CDR1 WNHNN, CDR2 SYGVQD (reference sequence).

The V and J genes are TRBV6-7 and TRBJ2-2, with D unresolved. TRBV6-7 is an ORF, and what it does is uncertain. The CDR3 consists of 18 residues. With 1 base removed from V and 0 bases from J, the gap between germline ends came to 15 bases. The CDR3 nucleotides read TGTGCCAGCAGTTACTTCCCACTTGGGCAGACGAACACCGGGGAGCTGTTTTTT. Its protein product is CASSYFPLGQTNTGELFF.

This clone was seen once. The rearrangement uses TRBV4-2 and TRBJ2-7; 13 positions agree with TRBD2. The CDR3 spans 16 residues. After removal of 6 bases from V and 1 base from J, the junction contained 6 bases not matched to a gene. CDR1 is LGHNA, CDR2 YNFKEQ, per germline. CDR3 coding DNA: TGTGCCAGCAGTTCAGGGACTAGCGGGGATTCCTACGAGCAGTACTTC. Protein product: CASSSGTSGDSYEQYF.

This chain links TRBV7-8 with TRBJ1-3; D unresolved. This CDR3 has 15 amino acids. CDR1 and CDR2 from the germline V gene are SGHVS and FQNEAQ. V lost 2 bases and J 1 base, leaving 9 bases between the germline ends. The DNA of the CDR3 is TGTGCCAGCAGCTTACGTCCAGGTTCTGGAAACACCATATATTTT. It translates to CASSLRPGSGNTIYF.

Points on this clone: This sample includes further DNA sequences coding for the same CDR3. This chain joins TRBV14 and TRBJ2-3; 9 positions match TRBD2. Trimming removed 4 bases from V and 6 bases from J; junction bases left unmatched: 5. This CDR3 has 14 amino acids. CDR1 and CDR2 from the germline V gene are SGHDN and FVKESK. The CDR3, as DNA: TGTGCCAGCAGCCTAGCGGGAGTAACGGATACGCAGTATTTT. Translation gives CASSLAGVTDTQYF.

The chain recombines TRBV9 with TRBJ2-6; no clear D gene. The CDR3 covers 16 residues. The V end was cut by 2 bases, the J end by 4 bases, with 13 bases between. Germline V gives CDR1 SGDLS, CDR2 YYNGEE. The CDR3: CASSVGWSGGANVLTF. The CDR3 DNA sequence: TGTGCCAGCAGCGTTGGGTGGTCGGGCGGGGCCAACGTCCTGACTTTC.

V gene TRBV6-1 combines with J gene TRBJ1-5; a weak D match, TRBD1 (5 bases). Per germline, CDR1 MNHNS and CDR2 SASEGT. Trimming pared 7 bases from V and 0 bases from J, leaving 13 bases between. The CDR3 is 15 residues long. For the CDR3, the DNA is TGTGCCAGCACTACAGGCCCAAATAGCAATCAGCCCCAGCATTTT. Translated: CASTTGPNSNQPQHF.

V usage is TRBV15 and J usage is TRBJ1-5; 12 bases map to TRBD1. V lost 9 bases and J lost 2; bases outside the gene matches: 8. From germline, CDR1 is LNHNV and CDR2 YYDKDF (reference sequence). The CDR3 runs to 16 residues. This chain's CDR3 is CATGTGGGVGNQPQHF. CDR3 bases: TGTGCCACGGGGACAGGGGGCGGAGTGGGCAATCAGCCCCAGCATTTT.

This chain connects TRBV6-5 to TRBJ2-7; tentatively, D is TRBD1 or TRBD2 (5 bases each). CDR1 MNHEY and CDR2 SVGAGI come from the germline V gene. With 5 bases removed from V and 2 bases from J, the gap between germline ends came to 16 bases. The CDR3 has 15 residues. The CDR3 reads CASSPTGTGPYEQYF. The CDR3 DNA reads as TGTGCCAGCAGTCCCACCGGGACGGGCCCCTACGAGCAGTACTTC.

The chain links TRBV6-5 to TRBJ1-2; D remains unclear. Trimming stripped 8 bases from V and 8 bases from J, with 15 bases between. The CDR3 runs to 12 residues. CDR1 and CDR2 from the germline V gene are MNHEY and SVGAGI. This CDR3 is CASVGGSGGYTF. The CDR3 nucleotides read TGTGCCAGCGTTGGCGGGTCTGGAGGCTACACCTTC.

CDR3 sequence: CASSLGAGGEQFF. For the CDR3, the DNA is TGTGCCAGCAGCCTAGGCGCTGGGGGTGAGCAGTTCTTC. V usage is TRBV7-8 and J usage is TRBJ2-1; D assignment may be TRBD1 or TRBD2 (5 bases each). V was pared by 5 bases and J by 9 bases, with 14 bases between. CDR1 and CDR2 from the germline V gene are SGHVS and FQNEAQ. This CDR3 comprises 13 residues.

The chain is built from TRBV7-2 and TRBJ1-1; D call uncertain. V was shortened by 1 base and J by 1 base, with 10 bases between the two germline ends. Germline assignment: CDR1 SGHTA and CDR2 FQGNSA. The CDR3 has 15 residues. This CDR3 reads CASSLGYAPNTEAFF. CDR3 in DNA: TGTGCCAGCAGCTTAGGATACGCACCGAACACTGAAGCTTTCTTT.

V gene TRBV28 combines with J gene TRBJ1-1; D remains ambiguous. Trimming took 4 bases from V and 0 from J, leaving 12 bases between them. This CDR3 is 15 amino acids long. Germline-derived CDR1 and CDR2 are MDHEN and SYDVKM. The CDR3 reads CASSSPGSMNTEAFF. The DNA for the CDR3 is TGTGCCAGCAGTTCCCCCGGGAGCATGAACACTGAAGCTTTCTTT.

J is TRBJ2-1 and V is TRBV6-5, with 13 bases identical to TRBD2. The V and J ends lost 6 bases and 6 bases, in that order; junction bases with no gene match: 5. The CDR3 runs to 15 residues. Germline V gene lookup returns CDR1 MNHEY and CDR2 SVGAGI. The DNA of the CDR3 is TGTGCCAGCAGACCACTAGCGGGAGGGTTCAATGAGCAGTTCTTC. Encoded protein: CASRPLAGGFNEQFF.

CDR3 in DNA: TGCACCAGCACCGAGAACACACCTGGCACCGGGGAGCTGTTTTTT. Protein: CTSTENTPGTGELFF. J is TRBJ2-2 and V is TRBV1. TRBV1 counts as a pseudogene. This CDR3 is 15 amino acids long.